This record looks at one TCR beta chain sequence and its context. The sample is drawn from a study of blood T cell repertoires in COVID-19. Across the study: Samples of COVID-19 (acute and convalescent) were obtained from the United States, Italy and Spain. From T cells, B-cell-depleted T cells, or PBMCs came the material, which was cDNA or gDNA.

Authors' methods: Amplification of reference gene primers was used by the study to estimate nucleated cell counts. Method: immunoSEQ multiplex PCR; TCRdb's copy keeps in-frame clones and lacks some. V and J calls and clone size come straight from that table; D and trimming were deduced from the DNA. This sample yields 20,000 or so clones, of which 80% to 90% are seen a single time; about 12% belongs to the top ten. Trimming removed 4 bases from V and 0 bases from J, with 16 bases in between. Germline V CDR1 and CDR2: SGHRS, YFSETQ. This CDR3 region has 16 residues. This chain joins TRBV5-1 and TRBJ1-1, with D possibly being TRBD1 (5 bases). The TCR sequence derives from a woman over 75 with active or convalescent COVID-19. Sequenced: peripheral blood. The CDR3 reads CASSRAGFGMNTEAFF. CDR3 nucleotide sequence: TGCGCCAGCAGCCGGGCAGGGTTCGGTATGAACACTGAAGCTTTCTTT.